These 8 T cell receptor beta chains share one sample of origin, sequenced in a study of T cell changes during pregnancy in multiple sclerosis. Measured with immunoSEQ multiplex PCR; TCRdb has only the in-frame clones, and not every one. The sample shows around 56,000 clones, about nine tenths of them seen only once. The material was peripheral blood, obtained in the first trimester of pregnancy. The receptors stem from a female donor in good health, enrolled as a control in a pregnancy study.

The chain couples TRBV4-1 to TRBJ2-5, with D maybe TRBD1 (5 bases). The length of the CDR3 is 15 residues. V lost 1 base and J lost 1, with 10 bases in between. Germline CDR1 is MGHRA and CDR2 is YSYEKL. DNA for the CDR3: TGCGCCAGCAGCCAAGTGAGTGGGGCCCAAGAGACCCAGTACTTC. This sequence encodes CASSQVSGAQETQYF.

V and J are TRBV7-9 and TRBJ2-7, with 8 bases lining up with TRBD1. Losses at the gene ends were 6 bases for V and 5 bases for J; bases not matched to a gene: 15. Germline CDR1 is SEHNR and CDR2 is FQNEAQ (reference sequence). The CDR3 has 16 amino acids. The CDR3 sequence is CASRPVTGGPYHEQYF. CDR3 bases: TGTGCCAGCAGACCAGTCACAGGGGGACCCTACCACGAGCAGTACTTC.

The chain recombines TRBV6-5 with TRBJ2-2; D gene uncertain. CDR1 MNHEY and CDR2 SVGAGI come from the germline V gene. The length of the CDR3 is 13 residues. V lost 1 base to trimming and J lost 6 bases, with 6 bases between them. The CDR3 region is CASSYFTAGELFF. CDR3 nucleotides: TGTGCCAGCAGTTACTTTACAGCCGGGGAGCTGTTTTTT.

The chain is built from TRBV6-1 and TRBJ2-5; TRBD2 aligns across 7 bases. Germline V CDR1 and CDR2: MNHNS, SASEGT. Losses at the gene ends were 7 bases for V and 5 bases for J; bases not matched to a gene: 10. The CDR3 consists of 14 residues. Written as DNA, the CDR3 is TGTGCCAGCACCGAACTAGCCGGGGGGGAGACCCAGTACTTC. This codes for CASTELAGGETQYF.

This clone was counted a single time. The chain joins TRBV27 to TRBJ1-2, with D perhaps matching TRBD1 (5 bases). The V gene's germline CDR1 is MNHEY and CDR2 SMNVEV (reference sequence). V was trimmed by 2 bases and J by 7 bases, leaving 11 bases between them. The length of the CDR3 is 13 residues. The CDR3, as DNA: TGTGCCAGCAGTTTAGGGGGGTTCTCTGGCTACACCTTC. Its protein is CASSLGGFSGYTF.

The J gene is TRBJ2-1, the V gene TRBV5-1; 10 bases fit TRBD2. Trimming cost V 3 bases and J 4 bases; bases outside gene matches: 4. Per germline, CDR1 SGHRS and CDR2 YFSETQ. The CDR3 sequence is 15 residues long. CDR3 DNA: TGCGCCAGCAGCTCAGCGGGAGGGGGGTACAATGAGCAGTTCTTC. It translates to CASSSAGGGYNEQFF. Complete variable domain (other parts from reference TRBV5-1 and TRBJ2-1): KAGVTQTPRYLIKTRGQQVTLSCSPISGHRSVSWYQQTPGQGLQFLFEYFSETQRNKGNFPGRFSGRQFSNSRSEMNVSTLELGDSALYLCASSSAGGGYNEQFFGPGTRLTVL.

The rearrangement joins TRBV19 to TRBJ1-1, with 8 positions matching TRBD1. The length of the CDR3 is 16 residues. Germline values: CDR1 LNHDA, CDR2 SQIVND (reference sequence). V shed 1 base, J shed 9 bases, and the junction held 13 bases outside the gene matches. The CDR3 DNA follows: TGTGCCAGTAGTATAGCTCGGACGACAGGGGAATTTAAAGCTTTCTTT. Its protein product is CASSIARTTGEFKAFF.

The genes are TRBV6-5 and TRBJ2-2; 8 nucleotides line up with TRBD1. V lost 7 bases and J lost 8; bases outside the gene matches: 9. The CDR3 sequence is 14 residues long. Germline V lookup: CDR1 MNHEY, CDR2 SVGAGI. This chain's CDR3 is CASKPTGGIGELFF. The DNA for the CDR3 is TGTGCCAGCAAACCCACAGGGGGGATTGGGGAGCTGTTTTTT.